The 23 T cell receptor beta chains below all came from one sample that was sequenced in a study of early T cells in non-severe SARS-CoV-2 infection. Each CDR3 protein is one row after TCRdb ran MiXCR on the 5' RACE reads. The top ten clones hold roughly 4.8% of a sample with under 60,000 distinct CDR3 sequences, roughly 10% of them seen once. The sample in question was whole blood, obtained at baseline. These receptors originate from an adult who was a healthcare worker with PCR-confirmed SARS-CoV-2 infection or an uninfected control (not recorded which).

This clonotype has more than one count but fewer than ten. This chain joins TRBV29-1 and TRBJ2-1; a possible D gene is TRBD2 (6 bases). Germline values: CDR1 SQVTM, CDR2 ANQGSEA. V lost 7 bases and J 5 bases, leaving 15 bases between the germline ends. The CDR3 sequence is 13 residues long. CDR3 in amino acids: CSARGGYNNEQFF. CDR3 DNA sequence: TGCAGCGCCCGTGGGGGGTACAACAATGAGCAGTTCTTC.

This clonotype occurred many times. This chain connects TRBV14 to TRBJ1-1; D not certain. The CDR3 spans 12 residues. Deletions cut 3 bases from V and 4 bases from J, with 6 bases between. Looked up from germline, CDR1 is SGHDN and CDR2 is FVKESK. The CDR3 DNA reads as TGTGCCAGCAGCCAGGGAGGCACTGAAGCTTTCTTT. This codes for CASSQGGTEAFF.

The J gene is TRBJ1-1, the V gene TRBV27, with TRBD1 as a possible D gene (5 bases). Trimming pared 3 bases from V and 3 bases from J, leaving 11 bases between. The CDR3 sequence is 14 residues long. Germline V gene lookup returns CDR1 MNHEY and CDR2 SMNVEV (reference sequence). The CDR3 region has the DNA TGTGCCAGCAGTTTCGGGGGAAGGCACACTGAAGCTTTCTTT. It specifies CASSFGGRHTEAFF.

The rearrangement joins TRBV7-9 to TRBJ2-7, with D possibly being TRBD2 (6 bases). The CDR3 has 13 amino acids. Per the germline V gene, CDR1 is SEHNR and CDR2 is FQNEAQ (reference sequence). V was trimmed by 4 bases and J by 4 bases, leaving 11 bases between them. The DNA for the CDR3 is TGTGCCAGCAGCTCAGGGACTTCGTACGAGCAGTACTTC. This translates into CASSSGTSYEQYF.

CDR3 coding DNA: TGTGCCAGCAGCTTAGCGGAGAAGGAAGGCTACACCTTC. Its protein is CASSLAEKEGYTF. This chain links TRBV7-9 with TRBJ1-2; no reliable D call. The CDR3 has 13 amino acids. Between the trimmed V and J ends, which lost 0 bases and 8 bases, there was a span of 10 bases. Per the germline V gene, CDR1 is SEHNR and CDR2 is FQNEAQ (reference sequence). Based on the CDR3 plus reference TRBV7-9 and TRBJ1-2, the full variable domain is DTGVSQNPRHKITKRGQNVTFRCDPISEHNRLYWYRQTLGQGPEFLTYFQNEAQLEKSRLLSDRFSAERPKGSFSTLEIQRTEQGDSAMYLCASSLAEKEGYTFGSGTRLTVV.

This clonotype was seen more than once but under ten times. The V gene is TRBV2, the J gene TRBJ1-2, with D unclear. The V end lost 0 bases, the J end lost 6 bases, and 8 bases lay between the germline ends. Germline assignment: CDR1 SNHLY and CDR2 FYNNEI. The CDR3 sequence is 13 residues long. The CDR3 DNA is TGTGCCAGCAGTGAAGCGCTTCAGGATGGCTACACCTTC. Residues: CASSEALQDGYTF.

V and J are TRBV6-2 or TRBV6-3 and TRBJ2-7, with D perhaps TRBD1 or TRBD2 (5 bases each). The CDR3 is 15 amino acids. Germline V lookup: CDR1 MNHEY, CDR2 SVGEGT. Deletions cut 7 bases from V and 1 base from J, with 17 bases between. CDR3 coding DNA: TGTGCCAGCAAAGTCCTCGGGACGAAGTCCTACGAGCAGTACTTC. Translated: CASKVLGTKSYEQYF.

The chain employs TRBV4-1 and TRBJ1-1; D is possibly TRBD1 (5 bases). The CDR3 is made up of 15 amino acids. Germline V gene data show CDR1 as MGHRA and CDR2 as YSYEKL. Trimming stripped 3 bases from V and 0 bases from J, with 11 bases between. The CDR3 DNA is TGCGCCAGCAGCCATGGGACTCAAATGAACACTGAAGCTTTCTTT. Its translation is CASSHGTQMNTEAFF.

V and J are TRBV28 and TRBJ2-7, with 7 bases that match TRBD2. Germline loops: CDR1 MDHEN, CDR2 SYDVKM. The CDR3 is made up of 12 amino acids. Germline trimming cut 5 bases from V and 6 bases from J; bases unmatched to any gene: 4. CDR3 DNA sequence: TGTGCCAGCAGTCAACAGCGGGGCGAGCAGTACTTC. Translated: CASSQQRGEQYF.

In its sample, this clonotype was seen a few times. The gene calls are TRBV12-3 or TRBV12-4 and TRBJ2-1; no firm D call. The V gene lost 6 bases and the J gene lost 4 bases, with 10 bases spanning the gap. The CDR3 is made up of 13 amino acids. The CDR3 sequence is CASSPRAYNEQFF. As DNA, the CDR3 is TGTGCCAGCAGCCCCCGGGCTTACAATGAGCAGTTCTTC.

This chain joins TRBV28 and TRBJ1-5, with D unresolved. The germline V gene has CDR1 MDHEN and CDR2 SYDVKM. V lost 3 bases, J lost 9 bases, and 15 bases lay in between. The CDR3 length is 14 residues. The CDR3 region is CASSFSGTGRPQHF. CDR3 bases: TGTGCCAGCAGTTTTTCGGGCACCGGGCGGCCCCAGCATTTT.

This clonotype was counted a single time. J is TRBJ2-1 and V is TRBV12-3 or TRBV12-4, with D perhaps matching TRBD2 (5 bases). V lost 2 bases, J lost 6 bases, and 14 bases lay in between. This CDR3 has 15 amino acids. The CDR3 spells CASSLTTAVVNEQFF. The DNA for the CDR3 is TGTGCCAGCAGTTTAACAACAGCGGTGGTCAATGAGCAGTTCTTC.

This clonotype appeared many times. The genes are TRBV20-1 and TRBJ2-6, with D uncertain. The V end lost 4 bases, the J end lost 0 bases, and 4 bases lay between the germline ends. This CDR3 comprises 13 residues. Germline V lookup: CDR1 DFQATT, CDR2 SNEGSKA (reference sequence). CDR3 in DNA: TGCAGTGCTAAACCCTCTGGGGCCAACGTCCTGACTTTC. Amino acids: CSAKPSGANVLTF.

This clonotype was seen repeatedly, ten times or more. J is TRBJ2-1 and V is TRBV18; D uncertain. The V and J ends lost 2 bases and 10 bases respectively, with 12 bases between them. The germline V gene has CDR1 KGHSH and CDR2 LQKENI. The CDR3 sequence is 13 residues long. This CDR3 reads CASSPSLVREQFF. DNA of the CDR3: TGTGCCAGCTCACCAAGTCTGGTACGGGAGCAGTTCTTC.

This clonotype was recorded many times. This rearrangement joins TRBV20-1 to TRBJ1-5; a possible D gene is TRBD1 (5 bases). Germline CDR1 is DFQATT and CDR2 is SNEGSKA (reference sequence). Trimming removed 2 bases from V and 11 bases from J, with 13 bases in between. CDR3 length: 12 amino acids. Here the CDR3 DNA reads TGCAGTGCTAGATCCACGGACATGACCCAGCATTTT. This translates into CSARSTDMTQHF.

This clonotype appeared a few times. The chain joins TRBV7-6 to TRBJ1-2; no reliable D call. This CDR3 has 16 amino acids. Trimming stripped 5 bases from V and 1 base from J, with 17 bases between. In germline, CDR1 is SGHVS, CDR2 FNYEAQ. The CDR3 region has the DNA TGTGCCAGCAGCCGGCGACGACAAGACCTTAACTATGGCTACACCTTC. Translating gives CASSRRRQDLNYGYTF.

Many counts were recorded for this clonotype. The rearrangement joins TRBV10-3 to TRBJ2-7; 9 bases are shared with TRBD1. V dropped 2 bases and J dropped 5; count of bases not matched to a gene: 7. This CDR3 is 15 amino acids long. From germline, CDR1 is ENHRY and CDR2 SYGVKD. The CDR3 DNA reads as TGTGCCATCAGTGAGCGGGGGGACAGGGCAAACGAGCAGTACTTC. The encoded protein is CAISERGDRANEQYF.

This clonotype came up many times. The chain has TRBV3-1 and TRBJ2-7; a possible D gene is TRBD1 (6 bases). The CDR3 loop spans 16 amino acids. V lost 1 base to trimming and J lost 1 base, with 14 bases between them. Per germline, CDR1 LGHDT and CDR2 YNNKEL (reference sequence). DNA for the CDR3: TGTGCCAGCAGCCAAGGTCAGGGGACCGGATCCTACGAGCAGTACTTC. This gives the protein CASSQGQGTGSYEQYF.

The sample holds a few counts of this clonotype. The rearrangement links TRBV2 to TRBJ2-1; TRBD1 matches 9 bases. Looked up from germline, CDR1 is SNHLY and CDR2 is FYNNEI. V was clipped by 7 bases and J by 9 bases; unmatched bases: 4. CDR3 size: 12 residues. The CDR3 DNA reads as TGTGCCAGCACTACAGGGGGCGGTGAGCAGTTCTTC. It yields the protein CASTTGGGEQFF.

This clonotype has ten or more counts. The chain is built from TRBV6-5 and TRBJ2-1, with unresolved D. Germline V CDR1 and CDR2: MNHEY, SVGAGI. The CDR3 runs to 12 residues. V was shortened by 4 bases and J by 6 bases, with 7 bases between the two germline ends. The CDR3 is CASSSRINEQFF. Written as DNA, the CDR3 is TGTGCCAGCAGTTCCAGGATCAATGAGCAGTTCTTC.

This clonotype was observed at least ten times. The V gene is TRBV7-9, the J gene TRBJ2-7; no definite D call. Deletions cut 4 bases from V and 3 bases from J, with 16 bases between. The CDR3 covers 15 residues. Per the germline V gene, CDR1 is SEHNR and CDR2 is FQNEAQ (reference sequence). The CDR3 loop is CASSSTTERIYEQYF. The DNA of the CDR3 is TGTGCCAGCAGCTCGACCACCGAGCGTATCTACGAGCAGTACTTC.

This clonotype was counted between two and nine times. J is TRBJ2-1 and V is TRBV10-1; D is unclear. CDR1 and CDR2 (germline): WNHNN, SYGVQD (reference sequence). This CDR3 spans 13 amino acids. V was trimmed by 3 bases and J by 7 bases, leaving 10 bases between them. Here the CDR3 reads CASSESGRNEQFF. The CDR3 DNA reads TGCGCCAGCAGTGAATCTGGTCGGAATGAGCAGTTCTTC.

This clonotype was seen many times. The rearrangement joins TRBV7-2 to TRBJ2-3, with D unclear. CDR1 is SGHTA, CDR2 FQGNSA, per germline. With 5 bases removed from V and 4 bases from J, the gap between germline ends came to 13 bases. CDR3 length: 14 amino acids. The CDR3 DNA reads as TGTGCCAGCAGCCCTATAATGCAGGCAGATACGCAGTATTTT. Translation: CASSPIMQADTQYF. Filled out from reference TRBV7-2 and TRBJ2-3, the complete variable domain reads GAGVSQSPSNKVTEKGKDVELRCDPISGHTALYWYRQSLGQGLEFLIYFQGNSAPDKSGLPSDRFSAERTGGSVSTLTIQRTQQEDSAVYLCASSPIMQADTQYFGPGTRLTVL.